The 28 T cell receptor beta chains below were found in one sample sequenced in a study of beta chain features in type 1 diabetes. Study outcomes and limitations: Among all four CD4+ subsets, Type 1 diabetes patients had TCRB CDR3s that were moderately but significantly shorter.

No antigen has been identified for these receptors. Isolated RNA was reverse transcribed in full, so expressed TCRB transcripts were sequenced. Assay used: immunoSEQ multiplex PCR; TCRdb lists only in-frame clones, some missing. The table has about 340,000 clones, approximately 10% seen once. The material sequenced was central memory CD4+ T cells from blood. The receptor set was obtained from a man aged 30 to 39 with type 1 diabetes.

This chain links TRBV10-3 with TRBJ2-5; 10 bases agree with TRBD2. The CDR3 has 16 amino acids. Germline V lookup: CDR1 ENHRY, CDR2 SYGVKD. The V gene end was trimmed by 2 bases and the J gene end by 5 bases; junction bases not matched to a gene: 8. The CDR3: CAISEISGGAVETQYF. CDR3 DNA: TGTGCCATCAGTGAGATAAGCGGGGGGGCGGTTGAGACCCAGTACTTC.

This clone has more than one count but fewer than ten. The J gene is TRBJ1-1, the V gene TRBV13; 9 positions match TRBD1. Trimming took 1 base from V and 5 from J; bases not matched to a gene: 8. The CDR3 runs to 16 residues. Germline loops: CDR1 PRHDT, CDR2 FYEKMQ (reference sequence). The DNA for the CDR3 is TGTGCCAGCAGCTTAGTGGGGACAGGGTCTAAGACTGAAGCTTTCTTT. Amino acids: CASSLVGTGSKTEAFF.

This clone showed up just a few times. CDR3 nucleotide sequence: TGTGCCAGCAGCGTAGGACGGGGCCCCGATGAGCAGTTCTTC. Encoded protein: CASSVGRGPDEQFF. The chain couples TRBV7-2 to TRBJ2-1; D may be TRBD1 or TRBD2 (5 bases each). CDR3 length equals 14 residues. Deletions cut 5 bases from V and 8 bases from J, with 16 bases between. Germline CDR1 is SGHTA and CDR2 is FQGNSA.

This clone was observed a few times. This chain uses TRBV28 with TRBJ1-2; 7 bases are a match to TRBD1. The CDR3 consists of 15 residues. Germline CDR1 and CDR2: MDHEN and SYDVKM. Trimming cost V 3 bases and J 4 bases; bases outside gene matches: 8. The CDR3 protein is CASSFRDRVFYGYTF. The CDR3 DNA follows: TGTGCCAGCAGTTTCCGGGACAGAGTTTTCTATGGCTACACCTTC.

This clone was detected a few times. The CDR3 region has the DNA TGTGCCAGTAGTCAGGGGTCCGGGGCCAACGTCCTGACTTTC. Translating gives CASSQGSGANVLTF. V and J are TRBV19 and TRBJ2-6; a weak D match, TRBD1 (6 bases). CDR3 size: 14 residues. Trimming stripped 5 bases from V and 4 bases from J, with 9 bases between. CDR1 and CDR2 from the germline V gene are LNHDA and SQIVND (reference sequence).

This clone has a handful of counts. This sequence joins TRBV18 and TRBJ2-3, with unresolved D. The germline V and J ends were trimmed by 2 bases and 0 bases, with 15 bases remaining between them. This CDR3 region has 17 residues. CDR1 is KGHSH and CDR2 is LQKENI in the germline V gene. The DNA of the CDR3 is TGTGCCAGCTCACCATTTGTTTCGAGCACTAGCACAGATACGCAGTATTTT. It translates to CASSPFVSSTSTDTQYF.

In the case of this clone: Other DNA variants within this sample encode the same CDR3. The rearrangement uses TRBV6-5 and TRBJ1-5; 7 positions agree with TRBD1. CDR3 length equals 15 residues. Germline V CDR1 and CDR2: MNHEY, SVGAGI. V trimming: 3 bases; J trimming: 2 bases; junction bases outside the gene matches: 4. The chain's CDR3 is CASSYNRGGNQPQHF. The CDR3 DNA reads as TGTGCCAGCAGTTATAACAGGGGTGGCAATCAGCCCCAGCATTTT.

The J gene is TRBJ1-2, the V gene TRBV9; TRBD1 agrees at 7 bases. From germline, CDR1 is SGDLS and CDR2 YYNGEE. The CDR3 length is 14 residues. V dropped 3 bases and J dropped 2; count of bases not matched to a gene: 4. CDR3 protein: CASSAQTGNYGYTF. CDR3 bases: TGTGCCAGCAGCGCGCAGACAGGGAACTATGGCTACACCTTC.

This clone was counted only a few times. The V gene is TRBV15, the J gene TRBJ2-3; D is unresolved. The ends were cut back, 0 bases at V and 0 bases at J, with 4 bases in the middle. The CDR3 covers 14 residues. Per the germline V gene, CDR1 is LNHNV and CDR2 is YYDKDF (reference sequence). This CDR3 reads CATSREGSTDTQYF. In DNA form, the CDR3 reads TGTGCCACCAGCAGAGAAGGCAGCACAGATACGCAGTATTTT. Based on the CDR3 plus reference TRBV15 and TRBJ2-3, the full variable domain is DAMVIQNPRYQVTQFGKPVTLSCSQTLNHNVMYWYQQKSSQAPKLLFHYYDKDFNNEADTPDNFQSRRPNTSFCFLDIRSPGLGDTAMYLCATSREGSTDTQYFGPGTRLTVL.

V is TRBV5-4 and J is TRBJ2-7; TRBD1 agrees at 8 bases. V trimming: 2 bases; J trimming: 3 bases; junction bases outside the gene matches: 7. The CDR3 sequence is 15 residues long. Germline CDR1 reads SGHNT; CDR2 reads YYREEE (reference sequence). The CDR3 loop is CASSFHDRGVYEQYF. The CDR3 nucleotides are TGTGCCAGCAGCTTTCATGACAGGGGAGTCTACGAGCAGTACTTC.

V gene TRBV4-1 combines with J gene TRBJ1-6, with D tentatively TRBD1 (6 bases). CDR1 and CDR2 (germline): MGHRA, YSYEKL. V dropped 0 bases and J dropped 7 bases, with 13 bases sitting between them. This CDR3 comprises 16 residues. In DNA form, the CDR3 reads TGCGCCAGCAGCCAAGAAGGAGGACAGATAAATTCACCCCTCCACTTT. Translating gives CASSQEGGQINSPLHF.

This sequence joins TRBV7-6 and TRBJ2-1, with 9 bases aligning to TRBD2. The V and J ends lost 1 base and 7 bases, in that order; junction bases with no gene match: 11. The germline CDR1 and CDR2 sequences are SGHVS and FNYEAQ. CDR3 length: 17 amino acids. The CDR3 region has the DNA TGTGCCAGCAGCTTAGTGGTCGCTGGCGGGGGGGCAAATGAGCAGTTCTTC. It translates to CASSLVVAGGGANEQFF.

This chain links TRBV7-9 with TRBJ2-7; D is possibly TRBD1 (5 bases). The CDR3 length is 14 residues. CDR1 and CDR2 from the germline V gene are SEHNR and FQNEAQ (reference sequence). Trimming cost V 8 bases and J 2 bases, with 16 bases left between them. The CDR3 DNA follows: TGTGCCAGCCGAGCCCGAGACAGCCCCTACGAGCAGTACTTC. This encodes CASRARDSPYEQYF.

This clone was observed a handful of times. Other DNA sequences in the sample encode the same CDR3. The rearrangement links TRBV7-9 to TRBJ1-1, with a tentative D call TRBD1 (6 bases). CDR1 and CDR2 (germline): SEHNR, FQNEAQ (reference sequence). The CDR3 contains 13 residues. V lost 5 bases to trimming and J lost 2 bases, with 9 bases between them. CDR3 loop: CASSPGTNTEAFF. Written as DNA, the CDR3 is TGTGCCAGCAGCCCGGGGACAAACACTGAAGCTTTCTTT.

This clone has only a few counts. The rearrangement joins TRBV10-3 to TRBJ1-1; a weak D match, TRBD1 (6 bases). V was shortened by 6 bases and J by 7 bases, with 12 bases between the two germline ends. CDR3 length equals 12 residues. Germline CDR1 reads ENHRY; CDR2 reads SYGVKD. The CDR3: CAIRLGGGEAFF. CDR3 bases: TGTGCCATCAGGTTAGGAGGGGGTGAAGCTTTCTTT.

This clone was counted between two and nine times. The chain is built from TRBV7-2 and TRBJ1-5; D remains ambiguous. In germline, CDR1 is SGHTA, CDR2 FQGNSA. V lost 4 bases, J lost 2 bases, and 12 bases lay in between. CDR3 size: 15 residues. This CDR3 is CASSSRISGNQPQHF. DNA of the CDR3: TGTGCCAGCAGCTCCCGAATCAGCGGCAATCAGCCCCAGCATTTT.

This clone occurred a few times. This likely came from a read error, as a far larger clone is one base away. V and J are TRBV5-5 and TRBJ2-5; D gene unclear. This CDR3 has 11 residues. Germline CDR1 is SGHKS and CDR2 is YYEKEE (reference sequence). Deletions cut 2 bases from V and 3 bases from J, with 2 bases between. CDR3 coding DNA: TGTGCCAGCAGCTTCGAAGAGACCCAGTACTTC. It specifies CASSFEETQYF. Drawing the rest from reference TRBV5-5 and TRBJ2-5, the complete variable domain is DAGVTQSPTHLIKTRGQQVTLRCSPISGHKSVSWYQQVLGQGPQFIFQYYEKEERGRGNFPDRFSARQFPNYSSELNVNALLLGDSALYLCASSFEETQYFGPGTRLLVL.

For the CDR3, the DNA is TGCGCCAGCAGCCAAGTCGCAAATCAGCCCCAGCATTTT. This sequence encodes CASSQVANQPQHF. This sequence joins TRBV4-3 and TRBJ1-5; D is unresolved. The CDR3 sequence is 13 residues long. Germline lookup yields CDR1 LGHNA and CDR2 YSLEER. The germline V and J ends were trimmed by 1 base and 4 bases, with 5 bases remaining between them.

This clone has at least ten counts. The genes are TRBV2 and TRBJ1-2; D is unresolved. Germline V gives CDR1 SNHLY, CDR2 FYNNEI. V dropped 3 bases and J dropped 3 bases, with 2 bases sitting between them. The CDR3 length is 11 residues. The CDR3 is CASSDDYGYTF. The CDR3 region has the DNA TGTGCCAGCAGTGATGACTATGGCTACACCTTC.

This clone was observed a few times. The chain carries TRBV6-5 and TRBJ2-5; D is perhaps TRBD1 (6 bases). CDR1 is MNHEY and CDR2 is SVGAGI in the germline V gene. This CDR3 is 15 amino acids long. Trimming cost V 0 bases and J 7 bases, with 15 bases left between them. CDR3 bases: TGTGCCAGCAGTTACTCGACAGGCATGGTGGGGACCCAGTACTTC. The encoded protein is CASSYSTGMVGTQYF.

On this clone itself: The sample carries other DNA sequences with the same CDR3. The rearrangement links TRBV7-9 to TRBJ2-5; D unclear. Germline V gives CDR1 SEHNR, CDR2 FQNEAQ (reference sequence). The CDR3 contains 15 residues. Trimming took off 1 base at V and 0 bases at J, with 9 bases between the two ends. In DNA form, the CDR3 reads TGTGCCAGCAGCTTAGTTCCTCGGAACCAAGAGACCCAGTACTTC. Protein sequence: CASSLVPRNQETQYF.

J is TRBJ2-3 and V is TRBV29-1, with TRBD2 identical over 8 bases. V was clipped by 0 bases and J by 0 bases; unmatched bases: 5. CDR3 length equals 16 residues. Germline-derived CDR1 and CDR2 are SQVTM and ANQGSEA. The CDR3 reads CSVEDRGGRSTDTQYF. For the CDR3, the DNA is TGCAGCGTTGAAGATCGGGGGGGCCGTAGCACAGATACGCAGTATTTT.

This clone showed up just a few times. This chain connects TRBV4-3 to TRBJ2-1; 9 bases map to TRBD2. The J segment lost 5 bases and the V segment lost 4 bases, leaving 6 bases of the junction unmatched. The CDR3 consists of 15 residues. The germline CDR1 and CDR2 sequences are LGHNA and YSLEER. CDR3 in amino acids: CASSPKTSGHNEQFF. As DNA, the CDR3 is TGCGCCAGCAGCCCAAAGACTAGCGGACACAATGAGCAGTTCTTC.

This clone was counted many times. This chain uses TRBV5-1 with TRBJ1-4, with 7 positions matching TRBD1. The J segment lost 8 bases and the V segment lost 4 bases, leaving 8 bases of the junction unmatched. Germline CDR1 reads SGHRS; CDR2 reads YFSETQ. This CDR3 has 14 amino acids. CDR3 region: CASSRQGGDEKLFF. The CDR3 bases are TGCGCCAGCAGCCGACAGGGAGGAGACGAAAAACTGTTTTTT.

This clone has only a few counts. The DNA for the CDR3 is TGTGCCAGTAGTCCCCACAAGGTCCGGCCAGAGGACACTGAAGCTTTCTTT. It codes for CASSPHKVRPEDTEAFF. The chain recombines TRBV19 with TRBJ1-1, with D unresolved. Per the germline V gene, CDR1 is LNHDA and CDR2 is SQIVND (reference sequence). CDR3 length: 17 residues. The ends were cut back, 5 bases at V and 3 bases at J, with 22 bases in the middle.

This clone appeared a few times. This chain connects TRBV9 to TRBJ1-5; no firm D call. This CDR3 region has 13 residues. V was trimmed by 4 bases and J by 1 base, leaving 6 bases between them. Germline V gene sequence: CDR1 SGDLS, CDR2 YYNGEE. The CDR3 is CASSLGSNQPQHF. In DNA form, the CDR3 reads TGTGCCAGCAGCCTCGGCAGCAATCAGCCCCAGCATTTT.

The rearrangement uses TRBV19 and TRBJ1-1, with 8 bases that match TRBD1. The length of the CDR3 is 13 residues. The germline CDR1 and CDR2 sequences are LNHDA and SQIVND (reference sequence). V gave up 6 bases and J gave up 3 bases; unmatched junction bases: 3. The CDR3 spells CASSLDRDTEAFF. In DNA form, the CDR3 reads TGTGCCAGTAGCCTGGACAGGGACACTGAAGCTTTCTTT.

This clone was observed a few times. This sequence joins TRBV18 and TRBJ1-6; D remains ambiguous. V lost 0 bases and J lost 8, with 8 bases in between. There are 14 residues in the CDR3. CDR1 is KGHSH and CDR2 is LQKENI in the germline V gene. CDR3 coding DNA: TGTGCCAGCTCACCACCGAGTGGTTATTCACCCCTCCACTTT. Its protein is CASSPPSGYSPLHF.